Listed below are T cell receptor beta chains from one sample, sequenced in a study of PD-1 blockade in mismatch repair-deficient tumors. Assay used: immunoSEQ multiplex PCR; TCRdb lists only in-frame clones, some missing. The sample lists some 120,000 clones, 60% to 85% occurring once. The sequenced sample was peripheral blood, obtained about 13 months after starting pembrolizumab. All receptors derive from an adult with mismatch repair-deficient cancer. CDR3s include the opening cysteine and the closing phenylalanine or tryptophan. A D gene is named only where the DNA matches it firmly. Clone size is not always given. Where it is, it says once, few, many or a class for expanded clones.

DNA	CDR3	size	J	V	D
TGTGCCAGCAGCGTAGAGGGTCCTGGGGTCTCCTACAATGAGCAGTTCTTC	CASSVEGPGVSYNEQFF	.	TRBJ2-1	TRBV9	.
TGTGCCAGCAGTCCACGACTAGTTTCCGAGCAGTACTTC	CASSPRLVSEQYF	.	TRBJ2-7	TRBV27	.
TGTGCCAGCAGTCCGAGGGGACAGGGGGCAGAGATGGATGGCTACACCTTC	CASSPRGQGAEMDGYTF	.	TRBJ1-2	TRBV9	TRBD1
TGCGCCAGCAGCTTGGAGGGACGGGGAGGTCTTGATACGCAGTATTTT	CASSLEGRGGLDTQYF	.	TRBJ2-3	TRBV5-1	.
TGTGCCTGGAGTGTGGATGGCAGTACGCAGTATTTT	CAWSVDGSTQYF	.	TRBJ2-3	TRBV30	.
TGTGCCAGCAGTGAAGCGCTGGGAAGTATGAACACTGAAGCTTTCTTT	CASSEALGSMNTEAFF	.	TRBJ1-1	TRBV6-1	.
TGCGCCAGCAGCCCGGGACTAGCGGGAGGAAGGTACAATGAGCAGTTCTTC	CASSPGLAGGRYNEQFF	.	TRBJ2-1	TRBV5-1	TRBD2
TGTGCCAGCAGCGATCCCTCCGGGACAGACTTGGGCTACGAGCAGTACTTC	CASSDPSGTDLGYEQYF	.	TRBJ2-7	TRBV5-5	TRBD1
.	CASSKEVGWGTEAFF	.	TRBJ1-1	TRBV21-1	.
TGTGCCAGCAGTTTACCAGGAATATCTGGGGATACGCAGTATTTT	CASSLPGISGDTQYF	.	TRBJ2-3	TRBV28	.
TGTGCCAGCAGCTTTGGAACAGACAACACTGAAGCTTTCTTT	CASSFGTDNTEAFF	.	TRBJ1-1	TRBV7-2	.
TGTGCCAGCAGTTACGAGGGCCCTAATGAGCAGTTCTTC	CASSYEGPNEQFF	.	TRBJ2-1	TRBV6-5	.
TGTGCCAGCAGCTTAGTCACCTACAATGAGCAGTTCTTC	CASSLVTYNEQFF	.	TRBJ2-1	TRBV7-2	.
TGTGCCAGCAGTTCCCTACAGGGAAGCTACAATGAGCAGTTCTTC	CASSSLQGSYNEQFF	.	TRBJ2-1	TRBV6-6	.
TGTGCCAGTAGCTCTGATACAGGACTAGGTGGAAACACCATATATTTT	CASSSDTGLGGNTIYF	.	TRBJ1-3	TRBV19	.
TGTGCTAGCAGCACCGGGACGGTGACTCAAGAGACCCAGTACTTC	CASSTGTVTQETQYF	once	TRBJ2-5	TRBV7-7	.
TGCAGCGGCGTGGGGTTCAATGAAAAACTGTTTTTT	CSGVGFNEKLFF	once	TRBJ1-4	TRBV29-1	.
TGTGCCAGCAGTTACGGTCAGGGGCTTCAAGAGACCCAGTACTTC	CASSYGQGLQETQYF	.	TRBJ2-5	TRBV6-5	.
TGTGCCAGCAGGCGGCAGGGAAACACCATATATTTT	CASRRQGNTIYF	once	TRBJ1-3	TRBV6-1	.
TGTGCCAGCAGCATCCCGGGACAGGGGGTTCGGAGGGAGACCCAGTACTTC	CASSIPGQGVRRETQYF	.	TRBJ2-5	TRBV7-6	TRBD1
TGTGCCAGCAGTTTCCGGGGGCTTTTCAGTGAAGCTTTCTTT	CASSFRGLFSEAFF	.	TRBJ1-1	TRBV27	.
TGTGCCAGCAGCTTAGGAGGGCGGGAGCAGTACTTC	CASSLGGREQYF	.	TRBJ2-7	TRBV11-2	.
TGTGCCAGCAGCGTTGGGGCTGTCCGGGATACGCAGTATTTT	CASSVGAVRDTQYF	.	TRBJ2-3	TRBV9	.
TGTGCCAGCAGCTATCGACTAGCGACCCAAGAGACCCAGTACTTC	CASSYRLATQETQYF	.	TRBJ2-5	TRBV7-9	TRBD2
TGTGCCAGCAGTTACTCGAACAGGGAAGAGACCCAGTACTTC	CASSYSNREETQYF	.	TRBJ2-5	TRBV6-6	.
TGTGCCAGCGGAGTCGGAGGCCCCGGGGGAGCTTTCTTT	CASGVGGPGGAFF	.	TRBJ1-1	TRBV5-6	.
TGCAGCGTTGCGCACTCCTACAATGAGCAGTTCTTC	CSVAHSYNEQFF	.	TRBJ2-1	TRBV29-1	.
TGTGCCAGCAGTTCCACGACAGGGGGCCACGAGCAGTACTTC	CASSSTTGGHEQYF	.	TRBJ2-7	TRBV10-3	TRBD1
TGTGCCAGCAGCTTGCGGTGGGAAAAACTGTTTTTT	CASSLRWEKLFF	few	TRBJ1-4	TRBV5-6	.
TGTGCCAGCAGTCCTACGGGGGTAAGCAATCAGCCCCAGCATTTT	CASSPTGVSNQPQHF	few	TRBJ1-5	TRBV28	.
TGTGCCAGCAACCCCGACAGGGGTCGCACAGATACGCAGTATTTT	CASNPDRGRTDTQYF	few	TRBJ2-3	TRBV7-8	TRBD1
TGTGCCAGCCGGGCAGGACTCTATGGCTACACCTTC	CASRAGLYGYTF	few	TRBJ1-2	TRBV25-1	.
TGTGCCATCAGTGAGTCGGGGCTTGGGCAGCCCCAGCATTTT	CAISESGLGQPQHF	few	TRBJ1-5	TRBV10-3	.
TGTGCCAGCAGCCAAGATGAGGGGGGAGGAAACACCATATATTTT	CASSQDEGGGNTIYF	.	TRBJ1-3	TRBV5-3	.
TGCAGCGTTGAAAGTGGCGGCACCTATGGCTACACCTTC	CSVESGGTYGYTF	.	TRBJ1-2	TRBV29-1	.
TGTGCCAGCAGCGTACTTTCCGGGGGCAGCGGGAGGTTCACAGATACGCAGTATTTT	CASSVLSGGSGRFTDTQYF	.	TRBJ2-3	TRBV9	TRBD2
TGCGCCAGCAGCTTGTATAGAGACCAAGAGACCCAGTACTTC	CASSLYRDQETQYF	.	TRBJ2-5	TRBV5-1	.
TGTGCCAGCAGTCCCGCGGGCTCCTACGAGCAGTACTTC	CASSPAGSYEQYF	.	TRBJ2-7	TRBV27	.
TGCAGCGTTGAAGTTGTTCGGCAGTACAATGAGCAGTTCTTC	CSVEVVRQYNEQFF	once	TRBJ2-1	TRBV29-1	.
TGTGCTAGCAGCTTGTCGGGGGCGGGGGCCGGGGAGCTGTTTTTT	CASSLSGAGAGELFF	once	TRBJ2-2	TRBV7-7	.
TGTGCCAGCTCACCAAGGGGCGGGAGGGCTGGCAATGAGCAGTTCTTC	CASSPRGGRAGNEQFF	.	TRBJ2-1	TRBV18	TRBD2
TGCGCCAGCACGGCTAGCCTGAGCTCCTACAATGAGCAGTTCTTC	CASTASLSSYNEQFF	.	TRBJ2-1	TRBV5-1	.
TGCGCCAGCAGCCCGGTGACTAGCGGGAACTCGTACGAGCAGTACTTC	CASSPVTSGNSYEQYF	.	TRBJ2-7	TRBV5-1	TRBD2
TGTGCCAGCAGCTTAATGGGACAGGGGGGCAATCAGCCCCAGCATTTT	CASSLMGQGGNQPQHF	.	TRBJ1-5	TRBV7-8	TRBD1
TGCGCCAGCAGCCAAACGGCTAGCGGGAAGACCTACGAGCAGTACTTC	CASSQTASGKTYEQYF	.	TRBJ2-7	TRBV4-3	TRBD2
TGTGCCAGCACCCAGGGGCTAGCGGATTACAATGAGCAGTTCTTC	CASTQGLADYNEQFF	.	TRBJ2-1	TRBV7-9	.
TGTGCCAGCCTAGACAGACACAATGAGCAGTTCTTC	CASLDRHNEQFF	.	TRBJ2-1	TRBV2	.
TGTGCCAGCAGCGTAGCTCAGTGGAATGAGCAGTTCTTC	CASSVAQWNEQFF	.	TRBJ2-1	TRBV9	.
TGTGCCAGCTCACCAAGGGGACAGGCATACGAGCAGTACTTC	CASSPRGQAYEQYF	.	TRBJ2-7	TRBV18	TRBD1
TGCAGCGTTGGGCCAGATTATGGCTACACCTTC	CSVGPDYGYTF	.	TRBJ1-2	TRBV29-1	.
TGTGCCAGCAGTCAGCATGGAGCGGGGAGTCGTTGGGATGAGCAGTTCTTC	CASSQHGAGSRWDEQFF	.	TRBJ2-1	TRBV27	TRBD2
TGCGCCAGCAGCTTGTTCAGGGGCTTTACCTCGAACACCGGGGAGCTGTTTTTT	CASSLFRGFTSNTGELFF	.	TRBJ2-2	TRBV5-1	.
TGTGCCAGCAGTCCCCTTGGTCAGCCCCAGCATTTT	CASSPLGQPQHF	.	TRBJ1-5	TRBV27	.
TGTGCCAGCAGCCTCAGGACTAGCGGGATAAAGGAGACCCAGTACTTC	CASSLRTSGIKETQYF	.	TRBJ2-5	TRBV7-6	TRBD2